This passage covers 19 T cell receptor beta chains from one sample sequenced in a study of cytomegalovirus exposure and HLA in healthy donors. The PCR ran on 60 Vbeta and 13 Jbeta primers. Assay: immunoSEQ multiplex PCR; the TCRdb copy retains only in-frame clones and omits some. The top ten hold around 1.7% of the sample, which has some 150,000 clones, 76% seen once. The sequenced sample consisted of PBMCs. The source of these receptors is a woman aged 40 to 49 in good health and CMV-seronegative.

The rearrangement links TRBV6-1 to TRBJ2-1; TRBD1 might be the D (6 bases). Germline CDR1 MNHNS, CDR2 SASEGT. There are 13 residues in the CDR3. V was shortened by 8 bases and J by 4 bases, with 12 bases between the two germline ends. CDR3 in DNA: TGTGCCAGCGATCGGCAGGGGTACAATGAGCAGTTCTTC. Translation: CASDRQGYNEQFF.

V usage is TRBV10-2 and J usage is TRBJ2-5; 9 nucleotides line up with TRBD2. CDR3 length: 15 residues. Germline loops: CDR1 WSHSY, CDR2 SAAADI. The V and J ends lost 4 bases and 3 bases, in that order; junction bases with no gene match: 6. The CDR3 loop reads CASSGTRLAEETQYF. Here the CDR3 DNA reads TGCGCCAGCAGTGGTACCCGACTAGCGGAAGAGACCCAGTACTTC.

The CDR3 protein is CASISTGRPGNTIYF. The DNA of the CDR3 is TGCGCCAGCATCTCGACAGGGCGACCTGGAAACACCATATATTTT. The V call is TRBV5-1, the J call TRBJ1-3; 7 nucleotides align to TRBD1. Germline V gives CDR1 SGHRS, CDR2 YFSETQ. V lost 6 bases to trimming and J lost 2 bases; unmatched junction nucleotides: 8. The length of the CDR3 is 15 residues. The full variable domain, its missing parts supplied by reference TRBV5-1 and TRBJ1-3, is KAGVTQTPRYLIKTRGQQVTLSCSPISGHRSVSWYQQTPGQGLQFLFEYFSETQRNKGNFPGRFSGRQFSNSRSEMNVSTLELGDSALYLCASISTGRPGNTIYFGEGSWLTVV.

This clone was found a few times. This chain links TRBV6-5 with TRBJ2-7, with D unclear. Trimming shortened V by 0 bases and J by 6 bases, and 12 bases separated the two germline ends. The CDR3 covers 14 residues. CDR1 and CDR2 (germline): MNHEY, SVGAGI. The CDR3 protein is CASSYSRYTAEQYF. The CDR3 nucleotides are TGTGCCAGCAGTTACTCCCGATACACAGCCGAGCAGTACTTC.

J is TRBJ1-5 and V is TRBV7-8; no reliable D call. Trimming removed 5 bases from V and 3 bases from J, with 14 bases in between. In germline, CDR1 is SGHVS, CDR2 FQNEAQ. The CDR3 spans 15 residues. The CDR3 DNA reads as TGTGCCAGCAGCCTCCCGGGATCACCCAATCAGCCCCAGCATTTT. Translating it yields CASSLPGSPNQPQHF.

The chain carries TRBV5-5 and TRBJ2-7; D is possibly TRBD2 (5 bases). CDR1 and CDR2 (germline): SGHKS, YYEKEE (reference sequence). The ends were cut back, 1 base at V and 3 bases at J, with 8 bases in the middle. The CDR3 sequence is 13 residues long. CDR3 DNA sequence: TGTGCCAGCAGCTTGACTAGTCTCTACGAGCAGTACTTC. Translating gives CASSLTSLYEQYF.

In DNA form, the CDR3 reads TGTGCCAGCAGCTCCCGGACAGGGGGCCGACCGAACACCGGGGAGCTGTTTTTT. Protein product: CASSSRTGGRPNTGELFF. The chain has TRBV7-8 and TRBJ2-2, with TRBD1 identical over 11 bases. Germline-derived CDR1 and CDR2 are SGHVS and FQNEAQ. The CDR3 covers 18 residues. Trimming cost V 4 bases and J 0 bases; bases outside gene matches: 7.

The chain couples TRBV27 to TRBJ1-2; D not certain. The V gene's germline CDR1 is MNHEY and CDR2 SMNVEV (reference sequence). V dropped 3 bases and J dropped 2 bases, with 7 bases sitting between them. The CDR3 sequence is 13 residues long. CDR3 DNA: TGTGCCAGCAGTTTCGGGTCGAACTATGGCTACACCTTC. It yields the protein CASSFGSNYGYTF.

A remark on this clone: The junction and the germline gene differ at one end; a read error may be behind it. The chain carries TRBV2 and TRBJ2-7; D is unclear. The CDR3 sequence is 15 residues long. Germline V gene lookup returns CDR1 SNHLY and CDR2 FYNNEI. CDR3 residues: CASSDMRNTSCEQYF. The CDR3 bases are TGTGCCAGCAGTGATATGAGGAACACTTCCTGCGAGCAGTACTTC.

This clone showed up just a few times. V and J are TRBV7-6 and TRBJ2-2; 9 bases agree with TRBD2. The V and J ends lost 0 bases and 6 bases, in that order; junction bases with no gene match: 8. The germline V gene encodes CDR1 SGHVS and CDR2 FNYEAQ. The CDR3 is 17 residues long. CDR3 region: CASSLAHSGSRAGELFF. In DNA, the CDR3 is TGTGCCAGCAGCTTAGCGCATAGCGGGAGTAGGGCCGGGGAGCTGTTTTTT.

V and J are TRBV6-6 and TRBJ2-1; 11 bases line up with TRBD1. The CDR3 contains 14 residues. Germline V lookup: CDR1 MNHNY, CDR2 SVGAGI (reference sequence). V shed 10 bases and J 3 bases; nucleotides not matched to a gene: 5. The CDR3 spells CATVGTGGYNEQFF. The DNA of the CDR3 is TGTGCCACCGTGGGGACAGGGGGCTACAATGAGCAGTTCTTC.

The rearrangement links TRBV11-2 to TRBJ2-7; D not certain. The CDR3 length is 15 residues. Germline assignment: CDR1 SGHAT and CDR2 FQNNGV. The V end was cut by 4 bases, the J end by 0 bases, with 13 bases between. Here the CDR3 DNA reads TGTGCCAGCAGCTCAAAAACAGAAAGCTCCTACGAGCAGTACTTC. Translation: CASSSKTESSYEQYF.

The V call is TRBV5-1, the J call TRBJ2-5, with D uncertain. V lost 1 base, J lost 2 bases, and 9 bases lay in between. The CDR3 has 14 residues. CDR1 SGHRS and CDR2 YFSETQ come from the germline V gene. The CDR3 here is CASSLMSQQETQYF. The CDR3 coding sequence is TGCGCCAGCAGCTTGATGTCCCAGCAAGAGACCCAGTACTTC. Full variable domain (rest looked up from reference TRBV5-1 and TRBJ2-5): KAGVTQTPRYLIKTRGQQVTLSCSPISGHRSVSWYQQTPGQGLQFLFEYFSETQRNKGNFPGRFSGRQFSNSRSEMNVSTLELGDSALYLCASSLMSQQETQYFGPGTRLLVL.

The rearrangement uses TRBV20-1 and TRBJ2-1, with a tentative D call TRBD1 (5 bases). The germline gives CDR1 DFQATT, CDR2 SNEGSKA (reference sequence). With 8 bases removed from V and 4 bases from J, the gap between germline ends came to 9 bases. The CDR3 length is 11 residues. The CDR3 nucleotides read TGCAGTCCTCAGGGTTACAATGAGCAGTTCTTC. Residues: CSPQGYNEQFF.

This clone was detected a few times. V usage is TRBV11-2 and J usage is TRBJ1-6, with 7 bases that match TRBD1. Looked up from germline, CDR1 is SGHAT and CDR2 is FQNNGV. CDR3 length: 15 amino acids. V was pared by 2 bases and J by 7 bases, with 5 bases of the junction left unmatched. CDR3 residues: CASSLFQGENSPLHF. CDR3 DNA: TGTGCCAGCAGCTTATTTCAGGGGGAAAATTCACCCCTCCACTTT.

DNA of the CDR3: TGTGCCAGCAGTTTATCGCCCAGGGTGCATGAGCAGTTCTTC. Translation: CASSLSPRVHEQFF. The chain employs TRBV27 and TRBJ2-1; tentative D call: TRBD1 (5 bases). The CDR3 totals 14 residues. The V end lost 0 bases, the J end lost 8 bases, and 11 bases lay between the germline ends. Germline CDR1 reads MNHEY; CDR2 reads SMNVEV (reference sequence).

CDR3 in DNA: TGCGCCAGCGGAGCGGGAGTTCGTACAGATACGCAGTATTTT. This translates into CASGAGVRTDTQYF. The chain joins TRBV5-1 to TRBJ2-3; 8 bases line up with TRBD2. Germline CDR1 reads SGHRS; CDR2 reads YFSETQ. The CDR3 has 14 residues. With V trimmed by 7 bases and J by 3 bases, 7 bases remained unmatched.

The chain recombines TRBV7-9 with TRBJ1-3; D may be TRBD1 (5 bases). V lost 5 bases and J lost 1, with 15 bases in between. The CDR3 has 16 amino acids. The germline gives CDR1 SEHNR, CDR2 FQNEAQ (reference sequence). The CDR3 loop is CASSPRRGRSGNTIYF. The CDR3 DNA follows: TGTGCCAGCAGCCCCCGGCGGGGGAGGTCTGGAAACACCATATATTTT.

The genes are TRBV15 and TRBJ2-5; D may be TRBD1 (8 bases). Looked up from germline, CDR1 is LNHNV and CDR2 is YYDKDF (reference sequence). The length of the CDR3 is 18 residues. V was pared by 3 bases and J by 3 bases, with 23 bases between. The CDR3, as DNA: TGTGCCACCAGCAGCCGATCCTTGACAGGGGAGGGAAAAGAGACCCAGTACTTC. This encodes CATSSRSLTGEGKETQYF.